The text below deals with one T cell receptor beta chain. Its target is unknown. After expansion with viral peptide pools in the ViraFEST assay, antigen-specific CD4+ T cells were sequenced. Scientists isolated CD4+ T cells after an approximately 10-day culture period ended. According to the study, vaccine recipients showed no prior SARS-CoV-2 infection and negative nucleocapsid antibodies. The sample comes from a study of vaccination effects on CD4 cells after COVID-19. V shed 2 bases and J shed 10 bases, with 14 bases lying between them. Germline CDR1 reads MNHNY; CDR2 reads SVGAGI (reference sequence). The CDR3 contains 13 residues. The table came from immunoSEQ multiplex PCR; TCRdb's copy has only in-frame clones and leaves some out. The sample holds some 41,000 clones; around 66% are singletons and the top ten take 15%.

The chain joins TRBV6-6 to TRBJ1-1, with D hard to call. The TCR originated in a human donor who received a COVID-19 vaccine. Sequencing was performed on CD4+ T cells from PBMCs cultured with HCoV-OC43 spike peptides, taken before COVID-19 vaccination. Subset reported: HCoV-OC43 spike overlapping peptide pool stimulation. The CDR3 loop reads CASSYGLGSVAFF. For the CDR3, the DNA is TGTGCCAGCAGTTACGGATTAGGGAGTGTAGCTTTCTTT.